This section outlines one TCR beta chain sequence together with its context. The authors' processing: Reference gene primers were amplified, and this amplification served to estimate nucleated cell counts. Repertoires were generated with immunoSEQ multiplex PCR, while TCRdb's copy carries only in-frame clones and drops some. The V and J calls and clone size were taken over from that table, and D and trimming were inferred from the DNA. The data show some 330,000 clones, with 88% seen just once and 5% to 6% held by the top ten. The data are from a study of blood T cell repertoires in COVID-19. The junction had 3 bases not matched to a gene; V was cut back by 0 bases and J by 0 bases. The CDR3 consists of 17 residues. CDR1 is SGHRS and CDR2 is YFSETQ in the germline V gene.

The sample comprised PBMCs or T cells enriched from blood (not recorded which). V gene TRBV5-1 combines with J gene TRBJ1-4; TRBD1 matches 9 bases. This TCR came from a man aged 25-40 years who had recovered from COVID-19. CDR3 sequence: CASSLGGQGPTNEKLFF. The CDR3 bases are TGCGCCAGCAGCTTGGGTGGACAGGGGCCAACTAATGAAAAACTGTTTTTT.